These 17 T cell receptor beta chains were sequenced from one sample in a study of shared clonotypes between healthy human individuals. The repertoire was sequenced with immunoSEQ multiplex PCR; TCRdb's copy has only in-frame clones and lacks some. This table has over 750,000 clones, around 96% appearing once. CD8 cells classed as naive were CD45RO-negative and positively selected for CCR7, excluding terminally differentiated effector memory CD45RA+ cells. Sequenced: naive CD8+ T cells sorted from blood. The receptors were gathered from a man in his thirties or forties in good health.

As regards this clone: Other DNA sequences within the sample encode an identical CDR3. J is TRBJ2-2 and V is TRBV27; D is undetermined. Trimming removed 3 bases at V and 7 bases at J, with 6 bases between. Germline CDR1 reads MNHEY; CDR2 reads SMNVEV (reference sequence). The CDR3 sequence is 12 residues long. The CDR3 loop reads CASSFGGGELFF. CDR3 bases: TGTGCCAGCAGTTTCGGCGGCGGGGAGCTGTTTTTT.

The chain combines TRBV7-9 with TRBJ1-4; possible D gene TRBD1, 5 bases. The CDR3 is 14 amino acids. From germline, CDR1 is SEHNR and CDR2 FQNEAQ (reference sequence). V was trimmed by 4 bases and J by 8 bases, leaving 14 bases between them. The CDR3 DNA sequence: TGTGCCAGCAGCTACGTAGGGGCGGGCGAAAAACTGTTTTTT. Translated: CASSYVGAGEKLFF. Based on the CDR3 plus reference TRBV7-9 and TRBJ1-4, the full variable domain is DTGVSQNPRHKITKRGQNVTFRCDPISEHNRLYWYRQTLGQGPEFLTYFQNEAQLEKSRLLSDRFSAERPKGSFSTLEIQRTEQGDSAMYLCASSYVGAGEKLFFGSGTQLSVL.

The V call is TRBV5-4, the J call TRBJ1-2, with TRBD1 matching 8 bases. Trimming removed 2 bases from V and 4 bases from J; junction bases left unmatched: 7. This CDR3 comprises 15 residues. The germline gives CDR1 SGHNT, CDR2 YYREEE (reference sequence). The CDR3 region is CASSFPTGAGYGYTF. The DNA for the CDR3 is TGTGCCAGCAGCTTTCCGACAGGGGCTGGCTATGGCTACACCTTC.

The CDR3 coding sequence is TGTGCCAGCAGCGGAGGAGGGGCGCCCAATCAGCCCCAGCATTTT. Its translation: CASSGGGAPNQPQHF. This chain links TRBV7-8 with TRBJ1-5; D might be TRBD1 (5 bases). Deletions cut 5 bases from V and 3 bases from J, with 14 bases between. This CDR3 is built from 15 residues. Germline CDR1 SGHVS, CDR2 FQNEAQ.

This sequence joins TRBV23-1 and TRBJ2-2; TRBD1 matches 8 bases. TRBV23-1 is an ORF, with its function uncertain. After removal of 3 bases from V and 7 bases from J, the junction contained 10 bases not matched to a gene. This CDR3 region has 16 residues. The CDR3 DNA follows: TGCGCCAGCAGTCACCACGACAGGGGCGATAACGGGGAGCTGTTTTTT. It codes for CASSHHDRGDNGELFF.

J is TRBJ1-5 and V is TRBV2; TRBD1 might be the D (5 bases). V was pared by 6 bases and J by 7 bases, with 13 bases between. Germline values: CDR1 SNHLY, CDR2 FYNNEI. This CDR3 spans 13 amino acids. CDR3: CASREWDGQPQHF. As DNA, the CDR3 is TGTGCCAGCAGAGAGTGGGACGGGCAGCCCCAGCATTTT.

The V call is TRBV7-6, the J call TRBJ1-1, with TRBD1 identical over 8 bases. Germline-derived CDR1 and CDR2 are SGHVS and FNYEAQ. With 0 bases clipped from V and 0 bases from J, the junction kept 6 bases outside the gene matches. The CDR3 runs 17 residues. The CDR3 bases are TGTGCCAGCAGCTTAGCTTGGGGGGGACAGGTGAACACTGAAGCTTTCTTT. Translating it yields CASSLAWGGQVNTEAFF. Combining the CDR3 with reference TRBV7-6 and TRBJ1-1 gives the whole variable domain GAGVSQSPRYKVTKRGQDVALRCDPISGHVSLYWYRQALGQGPEFLTYFNYEAQQDKSGLPNDRFSAERPEGSISTLTIQRTEQRDSAMYRCASSLAWGGQVNTEAFFGQGTRLTVV.

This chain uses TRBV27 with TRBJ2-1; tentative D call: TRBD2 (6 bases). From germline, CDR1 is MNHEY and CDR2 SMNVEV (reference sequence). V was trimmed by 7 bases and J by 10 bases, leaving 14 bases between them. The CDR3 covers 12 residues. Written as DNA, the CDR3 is TGTGCCAGCAACCTACCGGGACTGGAGCAGTTCTTC. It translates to CASNLPGLEQFF.

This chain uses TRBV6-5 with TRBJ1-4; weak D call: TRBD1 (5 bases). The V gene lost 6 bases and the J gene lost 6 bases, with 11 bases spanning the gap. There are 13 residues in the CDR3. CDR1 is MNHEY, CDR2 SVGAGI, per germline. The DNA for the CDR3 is TGTGCCAGCAGGGGACCTGAGTATGAAAAACTGTTTTTT. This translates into CASRGPEYEKLFF.

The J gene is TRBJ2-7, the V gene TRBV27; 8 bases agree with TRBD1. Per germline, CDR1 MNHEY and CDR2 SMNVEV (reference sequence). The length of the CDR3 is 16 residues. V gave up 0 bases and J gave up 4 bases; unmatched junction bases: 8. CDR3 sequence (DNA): TGTGCCAGCAGTTTATCGTCGGTAACAGGGGGGTACGAGCAGTACTTC. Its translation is CASSLSSVTGGYEQYF.

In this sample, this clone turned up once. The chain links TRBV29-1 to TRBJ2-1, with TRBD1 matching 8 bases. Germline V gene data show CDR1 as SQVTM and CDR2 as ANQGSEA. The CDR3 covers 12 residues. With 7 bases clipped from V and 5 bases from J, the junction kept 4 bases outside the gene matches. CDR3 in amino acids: CSATDRDNEQFF. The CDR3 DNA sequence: TGCAGCGCAACGGACAGGGACAATGAGCAGTTCTTC.

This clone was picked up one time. This chain's CDR3 is CASSSWTGEENEQFF. CDR3 in DNA: TGTGCCAGCAGTTCCTGGACAGGGGAAGAAAATGAGCAGTTCTTC. The genes are TRBV28 and TRBJ2-1; TRBD1 matches at 9 bases. Germline V gives CDR1 MDHEN, CDR2 SYDVKM. The junction had 8 bases not matched to a gene; V was cut back by 4 bases and J by 7 bases. This CDR3 has 15 residues.

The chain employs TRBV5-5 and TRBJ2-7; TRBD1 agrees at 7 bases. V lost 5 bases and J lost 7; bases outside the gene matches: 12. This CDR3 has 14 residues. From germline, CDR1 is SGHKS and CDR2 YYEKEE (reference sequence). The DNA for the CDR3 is TGTGCCAGCAGTACATTAAGTGGACAGGAGGAGCAGTACTTC. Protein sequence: CASSTLSGQEEQYF.

For the CDR3, the DNA is TGCGCCAGCAGCCAAGGGCCACCCCTGGCAGGGCCCCTCTACGAGCAGTACTTC. Its translation is CASSQGPPLAGPLYEQYF. The chain couples TRBV4-1 to TRBJ2-7; D perhaps matches TRBD1 (5 bases). Trimming shortened V by 1 base and J by 3 bases, and 22 bases separated the two germline ends. The CDR3 contains 18 residues. Germline CDR1 is MGHRA and CDR2 is YSYEKL.

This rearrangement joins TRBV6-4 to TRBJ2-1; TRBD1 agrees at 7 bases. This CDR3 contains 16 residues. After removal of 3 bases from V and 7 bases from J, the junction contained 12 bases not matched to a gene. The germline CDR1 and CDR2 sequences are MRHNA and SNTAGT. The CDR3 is CASSEKTGPRRNEQFF. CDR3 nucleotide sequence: TGTGCCAGCAGTGAAAAGACAGGGCCCCGGCGGAATGAGCAGTTCTTC.

The CDR3 sequence is CASSLRTGGPGELFF. DNA for the CDR3: TGTGCCAGCAGCTTGCGGACAGGAGGGCCCGGGGAGCTGTTTTTT. The rearrangement uses TRBV7-8 and TRBJ2-2, with D possibly matching TRBD1 (7 bases). In germline, CDR1 is SGHVS, CDR2 FQNEAQ. The V end lost 3 bases, the J end lost 6 bases, and 14 bases lay between the germline ends. The length of the CDR3 is 15 residues.

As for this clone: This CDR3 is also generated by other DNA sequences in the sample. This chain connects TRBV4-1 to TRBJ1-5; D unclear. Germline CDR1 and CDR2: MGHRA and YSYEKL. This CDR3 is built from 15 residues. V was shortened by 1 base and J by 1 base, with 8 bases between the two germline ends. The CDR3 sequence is CASSQVLGSNQPQHF. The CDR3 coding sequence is TGCGCCAGCAGCCAAGTCCTGGGAAGCAATCAGCCCCAGCATTTT.